Presented here are 7 T cell receptor beta chains from one specimen sequenced in a study of blood T cell repertoires in COVID-19. Profiled with immunoSEQ multiplex PCR; TCRdb holds only in-frame clones, not every one. The sample contains roughly 230,000 clones, around 90% of which appear only once. The sample consisted of peripheral blood. The receptors originated from a man younger than 40 with COVID-19, enrolled during active disease.

The J gene is TRBJ1-3, the V gene TRBV7-6; the D is unclear. The length of the CDR3 is 18 residues. The ends were cut back, 5 bases at V and 0 bases at J, with 20 bases in the middle. Germline CDR1 SGHVS, CDR2 FNYEAQ. In DNA, the CDR3 is TGTGCCAGCAGCCCAGCAGAGAGACAATCCCTCTCTGGAAACACCATATATTTT. Its translation: CASSPAERQSLSGNTIYF.

V and J are TRBV9 and TRBJ1-4, with no clear D. Between the trimmed V and J ends, which lost 0 bases and 8 bases, there was a span of 14 bases. The CDR3 has 15 amino acids. Germline V CDR1 and CDR2: SGDLS, YYNGEE. The DNA for the CDR3 is TGTGCCAGCAGCGTAGCTGGAGGGCTAGAGGAAAAACTGTTTTTT. Its translation: CASSVAGGLEEKLFF.

This rearrangement joins TRBV5-6 to TRBJ2-5, with a weak D call TRBD2 (7 bases). CDR1 and CDR2 from the germline V gene are SGHDT and YYEEEE. The CDR3 extends over 15 amino acids. Trimming took 4 bases from V and 3 from J, leaving 16 bases between them. CDR3 coding DNA: TGTGCCAGCAGCGGCCGGACTAGGGGGAAAGAGACCCAGTACTTC. Translation: CASSGRTRGKETQYF. Full variable domain (outside the CDR3, taken from reference TRBV5-6 and TRBJ2-5): DAGVTQSPTHLIKTRGQQVTLRCSPKSGHDTVSWYQQALGQGPQFIFQYYEEEERQRGNFPDRFSGHQFPNYSSELNVNALLLGDSALYLCASSGRTRGKETQYFGPGTRLLVL.

The chain uses TRBV27 and TRBJ1-1; 8 nucleotides agree with TRBD1. The CDR3 has 14 amino acids. The germline V gene has CDR1 MNHEY and CDR2 SMNVEV (reference sequence). J was trimmed by 5 bases and V by 10 bases; bases with no gene match: 12. The CDR3 DNA sequence: TGTGCCACGATCCTACGACAGGGGAGGACTGAAGCTTTCTTT. This translates into CATILRQGRTEAFF.

V is TRBV2 and J is TRBJ1-4; D gene ambiguous. Trimming shortened V by 8 bases and J by 0 bases, and 10 bases separated the two germline ends. CDR1 is SNHLY, CDR2 FYNNEI, per germline. The CDR3 spans 14 residues. The CDR3 is CASGRPATNEKLFF. In DNA, the CDR3 is TGTGCCAGCGGCCGTCCTGCAACTAATGAAAAACTGTTTTTT. The entire variable domain, with the rest obtained from reference TRBV2 and TRBJ1-4, is as follows: EPEVTQTPSHQVTQMGQEVILRCVPISNHLYFYWYRQILGQKVEFLVSFYNNEISEKSEIFDDQFSVERPDGSNFTLKIRSTKLEDSAMYFCASGRPATNEKLFFGSGTQLSVL.

The sample holds one count of this clone. This chain links TRBV7-9 with TRBJ1-2; weak D call: TRBD1 (5 bases). This CDR3 has 16 residues. Trimming shortened V by 3 bases and J by 4 bases, and 18 bases separated the two germline ends. Germline V CDR1 and CDR2: SEHNR, FQNEAQ (reference sequence). The chain's CDR3 is CASSFGGSGVGYGYTF. The CDR3 coding sequence is TGTGCCAGCAGCTTCGGGGGAAGTGGCGTCGGCTATGGCTACACCTTC.

This chain connects TRBV11-2 to TRBJ2-7; D is perhaps TRBD2 (6 bases). The CDR3 loop spans 13 amino acids. Trimming cost V 0 bases and J 4 bases, with 7 bases left between them. Germline CDR1 reads SGHAT; CDR2 reads FQNNGV. The CDR3 DNA reads TGTGCCAGCAGCTTAGAGGGGGGTTACGAGCAGTACTTC. The encoded protein is CASSLEGGYEQYF.